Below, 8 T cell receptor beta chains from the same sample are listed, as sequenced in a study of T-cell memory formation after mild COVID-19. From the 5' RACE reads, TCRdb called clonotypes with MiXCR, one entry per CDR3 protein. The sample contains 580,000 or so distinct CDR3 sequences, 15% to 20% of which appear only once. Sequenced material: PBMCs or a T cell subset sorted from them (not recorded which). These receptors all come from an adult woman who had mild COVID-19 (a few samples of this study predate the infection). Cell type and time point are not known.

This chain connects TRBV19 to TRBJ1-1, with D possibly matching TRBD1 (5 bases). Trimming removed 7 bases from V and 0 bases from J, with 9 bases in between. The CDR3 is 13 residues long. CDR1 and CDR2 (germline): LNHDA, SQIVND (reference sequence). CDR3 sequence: CASTWTLNTEAFF. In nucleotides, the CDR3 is TGTGCCAGTACGTGGACATTGAACACTGAAGCTTTCTTT.

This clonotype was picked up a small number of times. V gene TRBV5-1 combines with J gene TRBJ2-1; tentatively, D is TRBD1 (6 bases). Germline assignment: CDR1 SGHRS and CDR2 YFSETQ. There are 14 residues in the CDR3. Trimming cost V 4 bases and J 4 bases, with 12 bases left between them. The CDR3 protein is CASSGTGTYNEQFF. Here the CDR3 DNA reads TGCGCCAGCAGCGGTACAGGGACGTACAATGAGCAGTTCTTC.

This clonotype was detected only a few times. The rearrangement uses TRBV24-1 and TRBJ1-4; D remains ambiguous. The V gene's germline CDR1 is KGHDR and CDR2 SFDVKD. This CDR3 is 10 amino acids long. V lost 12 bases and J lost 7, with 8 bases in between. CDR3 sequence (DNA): TGTGCCGGGCCGTTTGAAAAACTGTTTTTT. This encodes CAGPFEKLFF.

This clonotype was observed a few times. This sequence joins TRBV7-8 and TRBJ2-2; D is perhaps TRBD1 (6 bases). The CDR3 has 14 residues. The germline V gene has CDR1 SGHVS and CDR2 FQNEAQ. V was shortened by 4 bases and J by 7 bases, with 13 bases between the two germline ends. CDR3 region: CASSSRTVNGELFF. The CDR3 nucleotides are TGTGCCAGCAGCTCACGGACAGTCAACGGGGAGCTGTTTTTT.

CDR3 region: CASSGRTRDNEQFF. CDR3 DNA: TGTGCCAGTAGTGGACGGACCAGAGACAATGAGCAGTTCTTC. The rearrangement uses TRBV19 and TRBJ2-1; D gene unclear. Between the trimmed V and J ends, which lost 5 bases and 5 bases, there was a span of 13 bases. The CDR3 is made up of 14 amino acids. Germline assignment: CDR1 LNHDA and CDR2 SQIVND (reference sequence).

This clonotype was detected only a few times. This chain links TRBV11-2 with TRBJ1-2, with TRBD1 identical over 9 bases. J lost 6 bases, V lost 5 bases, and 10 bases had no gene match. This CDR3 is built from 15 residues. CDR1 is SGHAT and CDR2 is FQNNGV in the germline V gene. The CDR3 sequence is CASSTHQGQGDGYTF. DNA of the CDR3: TGTGCCAGCAGCACGCACCAGGGACAGGGCGATGGCTACACCTTC.

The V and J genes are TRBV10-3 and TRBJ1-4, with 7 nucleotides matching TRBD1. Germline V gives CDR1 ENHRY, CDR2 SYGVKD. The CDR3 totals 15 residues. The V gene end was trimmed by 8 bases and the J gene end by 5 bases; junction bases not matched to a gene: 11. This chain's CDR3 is CAIGVRTGANEKLFF. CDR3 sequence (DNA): TGTGCCATCGGAGTACGGACAGGCGCAAATGAAAAACTGTTTTTT.

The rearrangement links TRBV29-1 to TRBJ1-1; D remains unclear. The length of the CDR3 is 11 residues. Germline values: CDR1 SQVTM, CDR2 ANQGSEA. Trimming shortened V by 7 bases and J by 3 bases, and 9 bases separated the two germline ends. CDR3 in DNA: TGCAGCGGAAACCGGTACACTGAAGCTTTCTTT. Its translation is CSGNRYTEAFF.